This passage covers 21 T cell receptor beta chains from one sample sequenced in a study of beta chain features in type 1 diabetes. These receptors have no known antigen. Study findings and constraints: Moderately but significantly shorter TCRB CDR3s were found in Type 1 diabetes patients in all four CD4+ subsets.

What was sequenced were expressed TCRB transcripts, since all of the isolated RNA had been reverse transcribed. Clones were read by immunoSEQ multiplex PCR, and TCRdb kept only the in-frame ones, dropping some. The sample includes some 150,000 clones, about 13% seen only once; the top ten take roughly 1.3%. Input material: central memory CD4+ T cells from blood. Receptors originate from a man between 18 and 29 years old with type 1 diabetes.

The gene calls are TRBV19 and TRBJ1-1, with TRBD1 identical over 8 bases. The V segment lost 8 bases and the J segment 4 bases; nucleotides outside the gene matches: 9. The CDR3 totals 14 residues. Germline V gene data show CDR1 as LNHDA and CDR2 as SQIVND (reference sequence). CDR3 nucleotides: TGTGCCAGTCGATCCGGGACAGGCAGCACTGAAGCTTTCTTT. This codes for CASRSGTGSTEAFF.

This clone was seen a handful of times. The sample carries other DNA sequences with the same CDR3. V gene TRBV30 combines with J gene TRBJ1-5; maybe TRBD1 (6 bases). This CDR3 contains 13 residues. V lost 2 bases to trimming and J lost 4 bases, with 9 bases between them. Germline CDR1 reads GTSNPN; CDR2 reads SVGIG (reference sequence). Here the CDR3 DNA reads TGTGCCTGGAGTCCGCAGGGGAATCAGCCCCAGCATTTT. Its translation is CAWSPQGNQPQHF.

This clone was recorded a few times. The chain links TRBV28 to TRBJ2-3; 10 bases fit TRBD2. Trimming removed 5 bases from V and 6 bases from J; junction bases left unmatched: 14. CDR1 is MDHEN and CDR2 is SYDVKM in the germline V gene. This CDR3 region has 17 residues. The CDR3 here is CASSIASGGPSRDTQYF. The CDR3 bases are TGTGCCAGCAGTATCGCTAGCGGGGGCCCGTCAAGGGATACGCAGTATTTT.

This rearrangement joins TRBV30 to TRBJ2-1; D is undetermined. Germline V gene sequence: CDR1 GTSNPN, CDR2 SVGIG (reference sequence). The V and J ends lost 4 bases and 3 bases respectively, with 10 bases between them. This CDR3 contains 13 residues. CDR3 sequence reads: CAWTLPGYNEQFF. The CDR3 nucleotides are TGTGCCTGGACCTTACCCGGCTACAATGAGCAGTTCTTC.

This clone has a handful of counts. The chain couples TRBV5-1 to TRBJ2-7; D is possibly TRBD2 (5 bases). The ends were cut back, 4 bases at V and 6 bases at J, with 14 bases in the middle. The germline V gene has CDR1 SGHRS and CDR2 YFSETQ. This CDR3 region has 13 residues. The CDR3 nucleotides are TGCGCCAGCAGCCCCGGGGTACGAAGCGAGCAGTACTTC. It yields the protein CASSPGVRSEQYF.

In the case of this clone: Other DNA sequences in the sample encode the same CDR3. The chain combines TRBV2 with TRBJ1-5; TRBD1 matches at 10 bases. The V segment lost 3 bases and the J segment 1 base; nucleotides outside the gene matches: 9. The CDR3 is made up of 18 amino acids. Germline assignment: CDR1 SNHLY and CDR2 FYNNEI. The CDR3 DNA follows: TGTGCCAGCAGTGACTTGGGACAGGGGCGAACGAGCAATCAGCCCCAGCATTTT. This translates into CASSDLGQGRTSNQPQHF.

This clone was observed a few times. V usage is TRBV4-3 and J usage is TRBJ1-1; 12 bases align to TRBD1. Germline V CDR1 and CDR2: LGHNA, YSLEER. V was pared by 4 bases and J by 1 base, with 1 base of the junction left unmatched. The CDR3 runs to 15 residues. The CDR3 region has the DNA TGCGCCAGCAGCCCGGGACAGGGGGCGAACACTGAAGCTTTCTTT. The encoded protein is CASSPGQGANTEAFF.

The V call is TRBV7-8, the J call TRBJ1-2; D is perhaps TRBD1 (6 bases). Per germline, CDR1 SGHVS and CDR2 FQNEAQ. V lost 5 bases, J lost 5 bases, and 21 bases lay in between. This CDR3 region has 16 residues. CDR3: CASSPREGGADYGYTF. The CDR3 region has the DNA TGTGCCAGCAGCCCTAGGGAGGGGGGCGCTGATTATGGCTACACCTTC.

V usage is TRBV30 and J usage is TRBJ2-7; maybe TRBD1 (6 bases). The CDR3 length is 15 residues. Trimming shortened V by 0 bases and J by 2 bases, and 14 bases separated the two germline ends. The germline CDR1 and CDR2 sequences are GTSNPN and SVGIG (reference sequence). The chain's CDR3 is CAWSVGRDNAYEQYF. In DNA form, the CDR3 reads TGTGCCTGGAGTGTGGGCAGGGACAACGCCTACGAGCAGTACTTC.

In DNA, the CDR3 is TGTGCCAGCAGCCAAGATAAGGAGGCTATCAATCAGCCCCAGCATTTT. Protein product: CASSQDKEAINQPQHF. The V and J genes are TRBV14 and TRBJ1-5; D uncertain. The ends were cut back, 0 bases at V and 3 bases at J, with 12 bases in the middle. The CDR3 runs to 16 residues. The germline gives CDR1 SGHDN, CDR2 FVKESK.

Regarding this clone: This clone may be a read error of a much larger clone one base away. The sample carries other DNA sequences with the same CDR3. This rearrangement joins TRBV29-1 to TRBJ1-1; TRBD1 matches 8 bases. The CDR3 runs 12 residues. CDR1 is SQVTM and CDR2 is ANQGSEA in the germline V gene. Written as DNA, the CDR3 is TGCAGCGGGACAGGGCGGAGGACTGAAGCGTTCTTT. Translation gives CSGTGRRTEAFF.

The chain employs TRBV25-1 and TRBJ2-5; no clear D. Per the germline V gene, CDR1 is MGHDK and CDR2 is SYGVNS. The V end lost 0 bases, the J end lost 7 bases, and 9 bases lay between the germline ends. The CDR3 is 13 amino acids. CDR3: CASSEYTAGTQYF. The CDR3 DNA follows: TGTGCCAGCAGTGAATACACTGCTGGGACCCAGTACTTC. The full variable domain, rest sourced from reference TRBV25-1 and TRBJ2-5, is EADIYQTPRYLVIGTGKKITLECSQTMGHDKMYWYQQDPGMELHLIHYSYGVNSTEKGDLSSESTVSRIRTEHFPLTLESARPSHTSQYLCASSEYTAGTQYFGPGTRLLVL.

This clone was recorded a few times. This chain connects TRBV11-2 to TRBJ2-4; TRBD1 matches 8 bases. The V gene end was trimmed by 4 bases and the J gene end by 0 bases; junction bases not matched to a gene: 5. Germline lookup yields CDR1 SGHAT and CDR2 FQNNGV. CDR3 length equals 16 residues. This CDR3 reads CASSSWTGLAKNIQYF. The CDR3 DNA reads TGTGCCAGCAGCTCCTGGACAGGGCTAGCCAAAAACATTCAGTACTTC.

The chain's CDR3 is CASSIQTSLAETQYF. Here the CDR3 DNA reads TGTGCCAGCTCTATTCAGACTAGCCTGGCGGAGACCCAGTACTTC. The V call is TRBV18, the J call TRBJ2-5; 7 bases match TRBD2. CDR1 and CDR2 from the germline V gene are KGHSH and LQKENI. J gave up 5 bases and V 6 bases, and 12 bases lay outside the gene matches. CDR3 size: 15 residues.

A few counts support this clone. The chain is built from TRBV11-3 and TRBJ2-1; D not resolved. From germline, CDR1 is SGHNT and CDR2 YENEEA. The CDR3 has 12 residues. V was cut by 6 bases and J by 6 bases, with 9 bases left in between. Here the CDR3 DNA reads TGTGCCAGCAGAGACGCTGGCAATGAGCAGTTCTTC. Its protein product is CASRDAGNEQFF. The entire variable domain, with the rest obtained from reference TRBV11-3 and TRBJ2-1, is as follows: EAGVVQSPRYKIIEKKQPVAFWCNPISGHNTLYWYLQNLGQGPELLIRYENEEAVDDSQLPKDRFSAERLKGVDSTLKIQPAELGDSAVYLCASRDAGNEQFFGPGTRLTVL.

The chain combines TRBV7-8 with TRBJ2-3, with 10 bases aligning to TRBD2. This CDR3 region has 15 residues. Looked up from germline, CDR1 is SGHVS and CDR2 is FQNEAQ. V shed 3 bases and J 1 base; nucleotides not matched to a gene: 1. For the CDR3, the DNA is TGTGCCAGCAGCTTCCTAGCGGGGGGCACAGATACGCAGTATTTT. This translates into CASSFLAGGTDTQYF.

This chain links TRBV30 with TRBJ1-1; the D gene is possibly TRBD1 (6 bases). This CDR3 spans 16 amino acids. Trimming removed 0 bases from V and 0 bases from J, with 14 bases in between. Germline CDR1 and CDR2: GTSNPN and SVGIG (reference sequence). CDR3 DNA: TGTGCCTGGAGTGTAGGGCGGTGGGGGCTGAACACTGAAGCTTTCTTT. As protein: CAWSVGRWGLNTEAFF.

This clone has more than one count but fewer than ten. The chain employs TRBV4-1 and TRBJ1-2; D might be TRBD1 (5 bases). V lost 4 bases, J lost 7 bases, and 16 bases lay in between. The germline gives CDR1 MGHRA, CDR2 YSYEKL. The CDR3 is 14 residues long. CDR3 in amino acids: CASSRGPIEGGYTF. The CDR3, as DNA: TGCGCCAGCAGCCGGGGACCGATTGAGGGTGGCTACACCTTC.

The chain is built from TRBV4-2 and TRBJ1-2; D is uncertain. V lost 0 bases and J 3 bases, leaving 8 bases between the germline ends. The CDR3 extends over 14 amino acids. CDR1 and CDR2 from the germline V gene are LGHNA and YNFKEQ. CDR3 protein: CASSQDRKDYGYTF. The CDR3, as DNA: TGTGCCAGCAGCCAAGATCGCAAGGACTATGGCTACACCTTC.

This rearrangement joins TRBV9 to TRBJ2-3; D call uncertain. The ends were cut back, 4 bases at V and 7 bases at J, with 13 bases in the middle. This CDR3 contains 13 residues. Germline V lookup: CDR1 SGDLS, CDR2 YYNGEE. The CDR3 nucleotides read TGTGCCAGCAGCCCACCCCAAGTGCATACGCAGTATTTT. It specifies CASSPPQVHTQYF.

Concerning this clone itself: At one end, the junction sequence differs from germline, possibly due to a read error. The V and J genes are TRBV6-5 and TRBJ2-7; D is uncertain. CDR1 is MNHEY and CDR2 is SVGAGI in the germline V gene. The CDR3 consists of 11 residues. The CDR3 sequence: CASSNSYEQYF. The CDR3 nucleotides are TGTGCCAGCAGTAACTCCTACGAGCAGTACTTC.